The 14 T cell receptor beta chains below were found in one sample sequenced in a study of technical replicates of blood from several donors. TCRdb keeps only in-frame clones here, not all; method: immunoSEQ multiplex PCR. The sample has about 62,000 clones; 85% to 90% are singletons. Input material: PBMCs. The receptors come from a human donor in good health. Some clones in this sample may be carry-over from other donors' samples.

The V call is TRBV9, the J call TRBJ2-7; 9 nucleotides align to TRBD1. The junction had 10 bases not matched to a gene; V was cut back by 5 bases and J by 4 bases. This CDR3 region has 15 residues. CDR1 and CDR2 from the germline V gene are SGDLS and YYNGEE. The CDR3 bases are TGTGCCAGCAGGCCAAGGGGACAGGGAAATTACGAGCAGTACTTC. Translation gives CASRPRGQGNYEQYF.

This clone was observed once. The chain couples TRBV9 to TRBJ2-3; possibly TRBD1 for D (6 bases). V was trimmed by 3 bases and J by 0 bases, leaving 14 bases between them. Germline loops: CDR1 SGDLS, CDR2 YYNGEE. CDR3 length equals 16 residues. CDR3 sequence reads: CASSARQETSTDTQYF. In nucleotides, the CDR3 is TGTGCCAGCAGCGCGCGACAGGAGACTAGCACAGATACGCAGTATTTT.

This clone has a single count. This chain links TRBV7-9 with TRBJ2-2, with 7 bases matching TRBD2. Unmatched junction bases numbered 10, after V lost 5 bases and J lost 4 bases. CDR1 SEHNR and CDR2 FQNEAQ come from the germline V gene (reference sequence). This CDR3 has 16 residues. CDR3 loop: CASSRAAGGGTGELFF. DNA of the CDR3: TGTGCCAGCAGCAGGGCCGCGGGCGGGGGCACCGGGGAGCTGTTTTTT.

The CDR3 sequence is CSVVVDEQYF. CDR3 bases: TGCAGCGTTGTAGTGGACGAGCAGTACTTC. The V call is TRBV29-1, the J call TRBJ2-7; D gene unclear. This CDR3 is built from 10 residues. V lost 4 bases, J lost 5 bases, and 6 bases lay in between. Per the germline V gene, CDR1 is SQVTM and CDR2 is ANQGSEA.

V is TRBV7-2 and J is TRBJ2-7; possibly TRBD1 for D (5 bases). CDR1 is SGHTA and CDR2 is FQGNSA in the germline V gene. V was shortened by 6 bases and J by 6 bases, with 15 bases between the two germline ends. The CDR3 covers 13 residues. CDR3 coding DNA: TGTGCCAGCAGGCCTACAGGATCGGCCGAGCAGTACTTC. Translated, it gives CASRPTGSAEQYF.

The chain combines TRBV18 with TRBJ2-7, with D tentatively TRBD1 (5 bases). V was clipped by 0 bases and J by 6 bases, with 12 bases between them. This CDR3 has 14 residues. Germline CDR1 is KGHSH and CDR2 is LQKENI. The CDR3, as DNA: TGTGCCAGCTCACCACCGGGGCAAGGTCTCGAGCAGTACTTC. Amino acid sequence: CASSPPGQGLEQYF.

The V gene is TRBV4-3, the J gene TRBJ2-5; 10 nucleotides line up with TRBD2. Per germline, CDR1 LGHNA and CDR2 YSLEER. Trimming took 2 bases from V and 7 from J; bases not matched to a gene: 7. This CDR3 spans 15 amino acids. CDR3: CASSQSRLAGVTQYF. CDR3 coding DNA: TGCGCCAGCAGCCAAAGCCGTCTAGCGGGAGTGACCCAGTACTTC.

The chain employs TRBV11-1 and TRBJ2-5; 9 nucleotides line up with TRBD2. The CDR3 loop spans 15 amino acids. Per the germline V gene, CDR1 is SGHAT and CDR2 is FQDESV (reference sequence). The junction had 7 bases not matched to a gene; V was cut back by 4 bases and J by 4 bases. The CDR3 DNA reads TGTGCCAGCAGCTGGAGCGGGAGGCTCGCAGAGACCCAGTACTTC. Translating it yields CASSWSGRLAETQYF.

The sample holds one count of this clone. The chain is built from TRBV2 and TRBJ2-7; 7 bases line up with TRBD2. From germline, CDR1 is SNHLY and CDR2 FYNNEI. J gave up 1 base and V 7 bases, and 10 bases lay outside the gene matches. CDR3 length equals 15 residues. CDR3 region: CASMGGSRGSYEQYF. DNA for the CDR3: TGTGCCAGCATGGGGGGTTCGCGGGGGTCCTACGAGCAGTACTTC.

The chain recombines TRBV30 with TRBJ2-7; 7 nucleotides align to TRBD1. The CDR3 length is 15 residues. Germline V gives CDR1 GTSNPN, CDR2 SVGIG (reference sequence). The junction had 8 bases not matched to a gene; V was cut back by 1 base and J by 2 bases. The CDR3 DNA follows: TGTGCCTGGAGTGACCCCGGGCAGGGGGCCTACGAGCAGTACTTC. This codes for CAWSDPGQGAYEQYF.

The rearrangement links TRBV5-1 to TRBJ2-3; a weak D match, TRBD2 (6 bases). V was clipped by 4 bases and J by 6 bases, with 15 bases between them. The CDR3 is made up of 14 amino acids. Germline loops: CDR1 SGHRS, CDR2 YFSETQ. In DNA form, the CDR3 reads TGCGCCAGCAGCCGGGCGACTAGTTCGGATACGCAGTATTTT. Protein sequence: CASSRATSSDTQYF. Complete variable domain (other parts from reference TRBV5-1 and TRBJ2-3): KAGVTQTPRYLIKTRGQQVTLSCSPISGHRSVSWYQQTPGQGLQFLFEYFSETQRNKGNFPGRFSGRQFSNSRSEMNVSTLELGDSALYLCASSRATSSDTQYFGPGTRLTVL.

CDR3 bases: TGTGCCAGCAGTTCACCGGGACTAGCGTTCTACGAGCAGTACTTC. Protein sequence: CASSSPGLAFYEQYF. J is TRBJ2-7 and V is TRBV6-1; 10 bases are shared with TRBD2. CDR1 is MNHNS, CDR2 SASEGT, per germline. The CDR3 has 15 amino acids. V gave up 5 bases and J gave up 3 bases; unmatched junction bases: 7.

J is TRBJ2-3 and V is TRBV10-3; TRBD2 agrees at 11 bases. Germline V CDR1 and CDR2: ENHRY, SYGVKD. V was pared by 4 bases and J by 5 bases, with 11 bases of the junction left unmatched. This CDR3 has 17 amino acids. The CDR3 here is CAISGQASGGPGDTQYF. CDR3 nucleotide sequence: TGTGCCATCAGTGGCCAAGCTAGCGGGGGGCCCGGAGATACGCAGTATTTT.

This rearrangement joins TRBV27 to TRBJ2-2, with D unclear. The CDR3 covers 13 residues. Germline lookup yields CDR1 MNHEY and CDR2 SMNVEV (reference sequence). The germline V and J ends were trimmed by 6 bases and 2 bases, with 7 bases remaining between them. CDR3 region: CASSVINTGELFF. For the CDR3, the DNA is TGTGCCAGCAGCGTAATCAACACCGGGGAGCTGTTTTTT.